Below, one TCR beta chain is given with its context. The data belong to a study of T cell responses to AZD1222 COVID-19 vaccine. The germline V gene encodes CDR1 MDHEN and CDR2 SYDVKM. The CDR3 is 16 amino acids. The J segment lost 5 bases and the V segment lost 5 bases, leaving 6 bases of the junction unmatched. Clones were sequenced by immunoSEQ multiplex PCR, and TCRdb holds only the in-frame ones, with some missing. The sample contains roughly 170,000 clones, approximately 91% of which appear only once. The input for sequencing was peripheral blood, taken on day 0 of AZD1222 vaccination. This chain joins TRBV28 and TRBJ2-1; TRBD2 agrees at 13 bases. This TCR was sampled from an adult in good health. For the CDR3, the DNA is TGTGCCAGCAGTCGTGCCGGGACTAGCGGGAACAATGAGCAGTTCTTC. Translating it yields CASSRAGTSGNNEQFF.